This TCR beta chain was profiled in a study of T cell repertoires in cytomegalovirus infection. TCRdb redid the calling of the reads with MiXCR, one entry per CDR3 protein. The table has about 130,000 distinct CDR3 sequences, 7% to 10% seen once. This clonotype appeared many times. The clonotype was recovered from a human donor in good health (CMV status not recorded). Some clones in this sample may be carry-over from other donors' samples. The source material was PBMCs.

The CDR3 loop reads CSARGGSHNYGYTF. CDR3 nucleotide sequence: TGCAGTGCTAGAGGGGGCAGTCATAACTATGGCTACACCTTC. The chain links TRBV20-1 to TRBJ1-2; possibly TRBD1 for D (5 bases). Deletions cut 1 base from V and 1 base from J, with 10 bases between. Germline CDR1 reads DFQATT; CDR2 reads SNEGSKA (reference sequence). There are 14 residues in the CDR3.